This T cell receptor (beta chain) was sequenced for a study of neurological immune-mediated disorders. Study-wide points: Phylogenetic grouping put 18 of 34 multiple sclerosis patients' repertoires into one related-CDR3 cluster, a possible signature.

Time point reported: longitudinal time-point 2. Stored at -80 C, 2 million PBMCs were the source of the unsorted libraries. Worth noting for this clonotype: The antigen is unknown.

MiXCR, applied by TCRdb to the 5' RACE reads, yields one record per CDR3 protein. In the table there are roughly 80,000 distinct CDR3 sequences, about 5.6% of which are singletons. Germline loops: CDR1 MNHEY, CDR2 SVGAGI. This CDR3 spans 15 amino acids. V shed 7 bases and J 7 bases; nucleotides not matched to a gene: 13. This clonotype was sampled from a woman aged 55-69 years with multiple sclerosis. The sample consisted of PBMCs. The rearrangement joins TRBV6-5 to TRBJ1-1, with 9 bases identical to TRBD1. CDR3: CASTGHWDREDEAFF. The CDR3 coding sequence is TGTGCCAGCACTGGACACTGGGACAGGGAGGATGAAGCTTTCTTT.